This T cell receptor beta chain was recovered during a study of patients and donors after allogeneic stem cell transplantation. TCRdb re-derived calls from the RT-PCR reads in MiXCR, one entry per CDR3 protein. The sample lists around 240,000 distinct CDR3 sequences; roughly 13% were seen once. Trimming removed 0 bases at V and 3 bases at J, with 12 bases between. Per germline, CDR1 SGHRS and CDR2 YFSETQ. This CDR3 region has 15 residues. This clonotype occurred many times. The chain is built from TRBV5-1 and TRBJ1-2, with D unresolved. The sequenced sample consisted of blood, either unsorted or a sorted T cell fraction (not recorded which). This clonotype was obtained from a human donor who was either an allogeneic HSCT recipient or a stem cell or donor lymphocyte infusion donor (not recorded which). It is not recorded whose cells these are; they may come from a transplant donor. The CDR3 loop reads CASSLGVGSDYGYTF. In DNA form, the CDR3 reads TGCGCCAGCAGCTTGGGTGTTGGGAGCGACTATGGCTACACCTTC.